This paragraph covers one T cell receptor (beta chain) sequence. V was pared by 1 base and J by 9 bases, with 12 bases of the junction left unmatched. The CDR3 runs 16 residues. The germline V gene encodes CDR1 SGHNT and CDR2 YYREEE (reference sequence). The data are from a study of shared clonotypes between healthy human individuals. Produced via immunoSEQ multiplex PCR; TCRdb's table is partial and in-frame only. This table holds about 2.4 million clones, approximately 94% found once. Source material: naive CD4+ T cells from PBMCs. Subset defined: CD45RA+ positively selected. This rearrangement joins TRBV5-4 to TRBJ2-7; 11 nucleotides line up with TRBD1. The TCR was taken from a man aged 18-30 years in good health. Some clones in this sample may be carry-over from other donors' samples. The CDR3 spells CASSLPLGTGGTGQYF. Written as DNA, the CDR3 is TGTGCCAGCAGCTTGCCCCTCGGGACAGGGGGGACGGGGCAGTACTTC.